This T cell receptor beta chain was sequenced for a study of shared clonotypes between healthy human individuals. Study-level background: Each donor's CD8 memory used one plate, CD8 naive two, each CD4 subset three.

The germline V and J ends were trimmed by 1 base and 3 bases, with 16 bases remaining between them. CDR1 LGHNA and CDR2 YSLEER come from the germline V gene. The CDR3 runs to 16 residues. CD45RO-negative, CCR7-positively selected cells formed the naive CD8 fraction, excluding terminally differentiated effector memory CD45RA+ cells. Comments on this clone: Its antigen remains unknown.

Study observations and caveats: Though the depth was large, rarefaction showed that sorted-subset sequencing was incomplete. Naive subsets tended to show greater estimated richness than memory subsets. Relative to clonotypes present in all four donors, those not shared had lower generation probabilities.

Some clones are missing from TCRdb's copy, which holds only in-frame ones; the method was immunoSEQ multiplex PCR. Of about 2.1 million clones in the sample, about 93% were seen once. The chain employs TRBV4-3 and TRBJ2-7, with D perhaps matching TRBD1 or TRBD2 (5 bases each). The origin of this receptor is a man in his late teens or twenties in good health. Some clones in this sample may be carry-over from other donors' samples. The sequencing sample was made of naive CD8+ T cells from PBMCs. This CDR3 reads CASSQGTGPSNYEQYF. For the CDR3, the DNA is TGCGCCAGCAGCCAAGGGACGGGACCGAGTAACTACGAGCAGTACTTC.